These T cell receptor beta chains were read from a single sample in a study of metastatic and nonmetastatic thyroid tumors. TCRdb re-called clones from the PCR reads using MiXCR. The sample has tens of thousands of clones; about 11% are singletons. Material for sequencing was blood. The receptors come from a female donor with papillary thyroid cancer or a benign thyroid nodule (not recorded which). Some clones in this sample may be carry-over from other donors' samples. The CDR3 runs from the conserved cysteine through the conserved F or W. A D gene is named only where the DNA matches it firmly. Size values are once, few and many counts, or a class for expanded clones, and some rows have none.

cdr3_nt cdr3_aa v_call clone_size j_call d_call
TGTGCCAGCAACCAAGGTAGCGGGGAATACGAGCAGTACTTC CASNQGSGEYEQYF TRBV4-2 - TRBJ2-7 TRBD2
TGTGCCAGCAGTGAAGGGACAGGGGGGGCAGATACGCAGTATTTT CASSEGTGGADTQYF TRBV6-1 medium-sized TRBJ2-3 TRBD1
TGTGCCAGCAGTTACTCGACGACGATGTGGGGTGGGGTTGATACGCAGTATTTT CASSYSTTMWGGVDTQYF TRBV6-5 medium-sized TRBJ2-3 -
TGTGCCAGTAGTACGCGGGAGGCCCTCAATGAGCAGTTCTTC CASSTREALNEQFF TRBV19 many TRBJ2-1 TRBD2
TGTGCCAGCAGCCCCGGGGCGACGCAGTACTTC CASSPGATQYF TRBV7-2 many TRBJ2-7 -
TGTGCCAGTAGCCCTAAGACAGGGTCCGGGGAGCTGTTTTTT CASSPKTGSGELFF TRBV27 many TRBJ2-2 TRBD1
TGTGCCAGCAGCTTAGCGAGAGCGGGAGGGCCCGGGGAGCTGTTTTTT CASSLARAGGPGELFF TRBV7-8 many TRBJ2-2 TRBD2
TGTGCCACCAGCAGAGAGCACGTGGAGCAGTTCTTC CATSREHVEQFF TRBV15 many TRBJ2-1 -
TGCGCCAGCAGCCCCCGACTAGTTGAAGAGCAGTTCTTC CASSPRLVEEQFF TRBV4-1 many TRBJ2-1 -
TGTGCCAGCAGCTACGGGACCCCACGGAACGAGCAGTACTTC CASSYGTPRNEQYF TRBV11-2 many TRBJ2-7 -
TGTGCCAGCAGCCAACCTAACAGAGATTTTCGTCACAATGAGCAGTTCTTC CASSQPNRDFRHNEQFF TRBV4-2 many TRBJ2-1 -